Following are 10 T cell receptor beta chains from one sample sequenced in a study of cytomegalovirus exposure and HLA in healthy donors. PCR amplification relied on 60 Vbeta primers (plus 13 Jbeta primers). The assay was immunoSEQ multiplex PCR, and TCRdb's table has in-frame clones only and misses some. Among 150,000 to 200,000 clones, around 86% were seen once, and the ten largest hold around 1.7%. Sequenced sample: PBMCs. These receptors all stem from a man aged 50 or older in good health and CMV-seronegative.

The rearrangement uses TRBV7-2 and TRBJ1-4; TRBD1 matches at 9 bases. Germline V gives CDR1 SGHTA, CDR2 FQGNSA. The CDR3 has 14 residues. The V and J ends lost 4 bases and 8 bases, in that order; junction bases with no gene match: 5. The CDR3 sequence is CASSSQGAQEKLFF. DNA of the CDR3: TGTGCCAGCAGCTCACAGGGGGCGCAGGAAAAACTGTTTTTT.

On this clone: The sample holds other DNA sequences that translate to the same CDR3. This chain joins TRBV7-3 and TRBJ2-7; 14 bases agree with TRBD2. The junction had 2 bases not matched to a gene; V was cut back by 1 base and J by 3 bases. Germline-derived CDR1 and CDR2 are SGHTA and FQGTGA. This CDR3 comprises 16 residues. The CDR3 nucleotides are TGTGCCAGCAGCTTAATGGGACTAGCGGGGGTCTACGAGCAGTACTTC. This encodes CASSLMGLAGVYEQYF.

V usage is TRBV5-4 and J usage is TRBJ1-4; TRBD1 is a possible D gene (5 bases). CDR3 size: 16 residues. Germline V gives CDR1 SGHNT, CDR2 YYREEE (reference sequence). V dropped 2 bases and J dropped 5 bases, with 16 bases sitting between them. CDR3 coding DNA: TGTGCCAGCAGCTTATTGCAGGGCACTAGCAATGAAAAACTGTTTTTT. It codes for CASSLLQGTSNEKLFF.

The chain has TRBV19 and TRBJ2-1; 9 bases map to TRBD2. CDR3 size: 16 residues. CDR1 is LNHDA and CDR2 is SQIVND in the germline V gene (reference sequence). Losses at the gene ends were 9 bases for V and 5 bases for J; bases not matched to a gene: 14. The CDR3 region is CASKPRLAAPNNEQFF. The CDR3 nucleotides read TGTGCCAGCAAACCCCGACTAGCGGCCCCGAACAATGAGCAGTTCTTC.

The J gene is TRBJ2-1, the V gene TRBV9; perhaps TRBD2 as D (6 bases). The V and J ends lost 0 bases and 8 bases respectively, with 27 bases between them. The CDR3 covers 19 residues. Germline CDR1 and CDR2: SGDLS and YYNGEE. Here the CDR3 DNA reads TGTGCCAGCAGCGTAGTGGAATTTTGGCCAGCGGGCTCACGGGATGAGCAGTTCTTC. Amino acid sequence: CASSVVEFWPAGSRDEQFF.

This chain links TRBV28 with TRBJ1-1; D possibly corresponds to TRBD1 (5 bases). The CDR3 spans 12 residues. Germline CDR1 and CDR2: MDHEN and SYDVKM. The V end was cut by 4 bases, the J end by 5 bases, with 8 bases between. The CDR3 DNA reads TGTGCCAGCAGTTCCGGGGGTACTGAAGCTTTCTTT. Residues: CASSSGGTEAFF.

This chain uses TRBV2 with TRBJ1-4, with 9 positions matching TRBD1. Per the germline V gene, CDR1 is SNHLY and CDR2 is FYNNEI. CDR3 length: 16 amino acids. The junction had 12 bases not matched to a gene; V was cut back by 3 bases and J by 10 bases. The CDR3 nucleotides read TGTGCCAGCAGTGACTATAGGGACAGGGCAGGCGGAAAACTGTTTTTT. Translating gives CASSDYRDRAGGKLFF.

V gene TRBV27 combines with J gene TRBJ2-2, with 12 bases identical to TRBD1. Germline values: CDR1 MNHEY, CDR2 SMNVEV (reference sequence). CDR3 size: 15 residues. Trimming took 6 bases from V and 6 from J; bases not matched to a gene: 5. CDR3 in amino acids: CASRWGQGAAGELFF. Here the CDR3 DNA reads TGTGCCAGCAGGTGGGGACAGGGGGCCGCCGGGGAGCTGTTTTTT.

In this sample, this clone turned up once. CDR3 residues: CASSGQALNEKLFF. The CDR3 coding sequence is TGTGCCAGCAGTGGACAGGCCCTTAATGAAAAACTGTTTTTT. The V call is TRBV27, the J call TRBJ1-4, with 7 positions matching TRBD1. Per germline, CDR1 MNHEY and CDR2 SMNVEV (reference sequence). The CDR3 is 14 amino acids. Trimming removed 5 bases from V and 4 bases from J; junction bases left unmatched: 4. The full variable domain, completed using reference TRBV27 and TRBJ1-4, is EAQVTQNPRYLITVTGKKLTVTCSQNMNHEYMSWYRQDPGLGLRQIYYSMNVEVTDKGDVPEGYKVSRKEKRNFPLILESPSPNQTSLYFCASSGQALNEKLFFGSGTQLSVL.

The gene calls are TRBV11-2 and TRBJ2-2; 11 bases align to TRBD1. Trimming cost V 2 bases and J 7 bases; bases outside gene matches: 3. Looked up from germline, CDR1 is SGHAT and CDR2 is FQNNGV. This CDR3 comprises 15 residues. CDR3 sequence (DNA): TGTGCCAGCAGCTTACGGACAGGGGGCTTCGGGGAGCTGTTTTTT. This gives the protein CASSLRTGGFGELFF.